Listed below are T cell receptor beta chains from one sample, sequenced in a study of blood T cell repertoires in COVID-19. Assay used: immunoSEQ multiplex PCR; TCRdb lists only in-frame clones, some missing. The sample yields a few hundred thousand clones, 65% to 85% seen once. The sample consisted of PBMCs or T cells enriched from blood (not recorded which). The source is a woman in her thirties or forties with acute COVID-19. CDR3s include the opening cysteine and the closing phenylalanine or tryptophan. Each record gives: D gene, V gene, J gene, clone size, CDR3 protein, CDR3 DNA. The D gene is left open where the match is weak. Not all rows give a size; the values are once, few, many and, for expanded clones, a class.

d_call: TRBD1
v_call: TRBV18
j_call: TRBJ1-4
clone_size: -
cdr3_aa: CASSSTGGTNEKLFF
cdr3_nt: TGTGCCAGCTCATCCACAGGGGGAACTAATGAAAAACTGTTTTTT

d_call: TRBD1
v_call: TRBV28
j_call: TRBJ1-1
clone_size: once
cdr3_aa: CASSFQGARGTEAFF
cdr3_nt: TGTGCCAGCAGTTTCCAGGGGGCGAGGGGCACTGAAGCTTTCTTT

d_call: TRBD2
v_call: TRBV6-4
j_call: TRBJ2-3
clone_size: many
cdr3_aa: CASSDSAGGGDTQYF
cdr3_nt: TGTGCCAGCAGTGACTCAGCGGGAGGAGGAGATACGCAGTATTTT

d_call: -
v_call: TRBV27
j_call: TRBJ1-5
clone_size: -
cdr3_aa: CASSPYNQPQHF
cdr3_nt: TGTGCCAGCAGCCCCTACAATCAGCCCCAGCATTTT

d_call: TRBD1
v_call: TRBV18
j_call: TRBJ2-7
clone_size: -
cdr3_aa: CASSPQTGTGGAEQYF
cdr3_nt: TGTGCCAGCTCACCTCAGACCGGGACAGGGGGCGCCGAGCAGTACTTC

d_call: TRBD1
v_call: TRBV11-1
j_call: TRBJ2-7
clone_size: -
cdr3_aa: CASSSTGQTYEQYF
cdr3_nt: TGTGCCAGCAGCTCGACGGGACAGACCTACGAGCAGTACTTC

d_call: TRBD1
v_call: TRBV15
j_call: TRBJ1-3
clone_size: -
cdr3_aa: CATSRGQGPGNTIYF
cdr3_nt: TGTGCCACCAGCAGGGGACAGGGCCCTGGAAACACCATATATTTT

d_call: -
v_call: TRBV12-3/TRBV12-4
j_call: TRBJ1-2
clone_size: -
cdr3_aa: CASSARTGNGYTF
cdr3_nt: TGTGCCAGCAGTGCCAGAACAGGGAATGGCTACACCTTC

d_call: -
v_call: TRBV12-3/TRBV12-4
j_call: TRBJ2-4
clone_size: once
cdr3_aa: CASTSTTGQEYF
cdr3_nt: TGTGCCAGCACTTCTACGACAGGTCAAGAGTACTTC

d_call: TRBD1
v_call: TRBV5-1
j_call: TRBJ1-4
clone_size: -
cdr3_aa: CASSSSGTGSEKLFF
cdr3_nt: TGCGCCAGCAGCTCTAGCGGGACAGGTAGTGAAAAACTGTTTTTT

d_call: -
v_call: TRBV28
j_call: TRBJ1-6
clone_size: -
cdr3_aa: CASSPGIANSPLHF
cdr3_nt: TGTGCCAGCAGCCCCGGGATTGCTAATTCACCCCTCCACTTT

d_call: TRBD1
v_call: TRBV19
j_call: TRBJ1-1
clone_size: -
cdr3_aa: CASTQGQMETEAFF
cdr3_nt: TGTGCCAGTACCCAGGGACAGATGGAGACTGAAGCTTTCTTT

d_call: -
v_call: TRBV19
j_call: TRBJ2-7
clone_size: -
cdr3_aa: CASSSSDRGGVEQYF
cdr3_nt: TGTGCCAGTAGTTCCTCCGACAGGGGAGGGGTCGAGCAGTACTTC

d_call: TRBD1
v_call: TRBV28
j_call: TRBJ2-7
clone_size: -
cdr3_aa: CATFDRGPSYEQYF
cdr3_nt: TGTGCCACCTTCGACAGGGGGCCCTCCTACGAGCAGTACTTC

d_call: TRBD2
v_call: TRBV6-5
j_call: TRBJ2-1
clone_size: -
cdr3_aa: CASSYGLAGRDEQFF
cdr3_nt: TGTGCCAGCAGTTACGGGCTAGCGGGAAGGGATGAGCAGTTCTTC

d_call: -
v_call: TRBV6-5
j_call: TRBJ1-1
clone_size: -
cdr3_aa: CASRHGGRESEAFF
cdr3_nt: TGTGCCAGCAGACACGGGGGAAGGGAGTCTGAAGCTTTCTTT

d_call: -
v_call: TRBV10-3
j_call: TRBJ2-7
clone_size: few
cdr3_aa: CAISVSIYYEQYF
cdr3_nt: TGTGCCATCAGTGTCTCTATATACTACGAGCAGTACTTC

d_call: TRBD2
v_call: TRBV4-2
j_call: TRBJ2-7
clone_size: -
cdr3_aa: CASSPRMASGSNSYEQYF
cdr3_nt: TGTGCCAGCAGCCCCCGGATGGCTAGCGGGAGTAATAGCTACGAGCAGTACTTC

d_call: -
v_call: TRBV14
j_call: TRBJ1-2
clone_size: -
cdr3_aa: CASSQESLGYGYTF
cdr3_nt: TGTGCCAGCAGCCAAGAAAGTCTAGGCTATGGCTACACCTTC

d_call: -
v_call: TRBV5-1
j_call: TRBJ1-1
clone_size: -
cdr3_aa: CASSLDRMNTEAFF
cdr3_nt: TGCGCCAGCAGCTTGGACAGGATGAACACTGAAGCTTTCTTT

d_call: TRBD2
v_call: TRBV14
j_call: TRBJ2-3
clone_size: -
cdr3_aa: CASSRTSGEITQYF
cdr3_nt: TGTGCCAGCAGCAGGACTAGCGGGGAGATTACGCAGTATTTT

d_call: TRBD1
v_call: TRBV18
j_call: TRBJ1-1
clone_size: -
cdr3_aa: CASSPLARGPDLNTEAFF
cdr3_nt: TGTGCCAGCTCACCACTTGCCAGGGGGCCCGACTTGAACACTGAAGCTTTCTTT

d_call: TRBD2
v_call: TRBV18
j_call: TRBJ2-2
clone_size: -
cdr3_aa: CASSPPGGATGELFF
cdr3_nt: TGTGCCAGCTCACCACCCGGGGGGGCCACCGGGGAGCTGTTTTTT

d_call: -
v_call: TRBV10-3
j_call: TRBJ1-5
clone_size: -
cdr3_aa: CAIREEQGNQPQHF
cdr3_nt: TGTGCCATCAGAGAAGAACAGGGCAATCAGCCCCAGCATTTT

d_call: -
v_call: TRBV6-2/TRBV6-3
j_call: TRBJ2-1
clone_size: -
cdr3_aa: CASSYSTRVKSYNEQFF
cdr3_nt: TGTGCCAGCAGTTACTCGACCCGGGTAAAGTCCTACAATGAGCAGTTCTTC

d_call: -
v_call: TRBV25-1
j_call: TRBJ2-7
clone_size: -
cdr3_aa: CASSDRGRRAYEQYF
cdr3_nt: TGTGCCAGCAGTGATCGTGGGCGCCGCGCCTACGAGCAGTACTTC

d_call: TRBD1
v_call: TRBV7-3
j_call: TRBJ2-3
clone_size: -
cdr3_aa: CASSRRQGADTQYF
cdr3_nt: TGTGCCAGCAGCAGACGACAGGGGGCAGATACGCAGTATTTT

d_call: -
v_call: TRBV11-1
j_call: TRBJ1-1
clone_size: -
cdr3_aa: CASSRMNTEAFF
cdr3_nt: TGTGCCAGCAGCCGTATGAACACTGAAGCTTTCTTT

d_call: -
v_call: TRBV28
j_call: TRBJ1-5
clone_size: -
cdr3_aa: CASSLAGLSNQPQHF
cdr3_nt: TGTGCCAGCAGTTTAGCAGGGTTGAGCAATCAGCCCCAGCATTTT

d_call: -
v_call: TRBV19
j_call: TRBJ2-2
clone_size: -
cdr3_aa: CASSIIRVNTGELFF
cdr3_nt: TGTGCCAGTAGTATAATCAGGGTGAACACCGGGGAGCTGTTTTTT

d_call: TRBD2
v_call: TRBV6-5
j_call: TRBJ2-1
clone_size: -
cdr3_aa: CASTRSGNKYNEQFF
cdr3_nt: TGTGCCAGCACCCGAAGCGGGAACAAATACAATGAGCAGTTCTTC

d_call: -
v_call: TRBV6-5
j_call: TRBJ2-7
clone_size: -
cdr3_aa: CASSGLAPSEQYF
cdr3_nt: TGTGCCAGCTCCGGTCTTGCCCCTAGTGAGCAGTACTTC